This T cell receptor beta chain was identified in a study of regulatory T cells in long-lasting Graves disease. The junction had 4 bases not matched to a gene; V was cut back by 5 bases and J by 3 bases. CDR3 size: 16 residues. Germline lookup yields CDR1 SGHTA and CDR2 FQGNSA. Construction of the TCR beta libraries employed iRepertoire HTBI primers in conjunction with Arm-PCR of CDR3 regions. TCRdb processed the multiplex PCR reads anew with MiXCR; each CDR3 protein has one entry. Among more than 450,000 distinct CDR3 sequences listed, around 12% were seen once. This clonotype was counted a few times. Time point meaning: newly diagnosed GD, antithyroid drugs for less than 3 months. The TCR library used RNA extracted from PBMCs. These same data were also listed under a study on T cells in Graves' hyperthyroidism and ophthalmopathy. In that study: The study left out patients who had uncontrolled infection, other autoimmune disease, pregnancy or lactation. When the TCR CDR3 underwent first-round RT-PCR, the HTBI primer set was used.

The chain links TRBV7-2 to TRBJ2-5; 15 positions match TRBD2. The sequences come from peripheral blood mononuclear cells (PBMCs), collected at new diagnosis, from a patient treated with antithyroid drugs. This clonotype was obtained from a woman aged 25 to 39 with Graves disease. CDR3: CASSPGLAGGEETQYF. CDR3 DNA: TGTGCCAGCAGCCCGGGACTAGCGGGAGGTGAAGAGACCCAGTACTTC.